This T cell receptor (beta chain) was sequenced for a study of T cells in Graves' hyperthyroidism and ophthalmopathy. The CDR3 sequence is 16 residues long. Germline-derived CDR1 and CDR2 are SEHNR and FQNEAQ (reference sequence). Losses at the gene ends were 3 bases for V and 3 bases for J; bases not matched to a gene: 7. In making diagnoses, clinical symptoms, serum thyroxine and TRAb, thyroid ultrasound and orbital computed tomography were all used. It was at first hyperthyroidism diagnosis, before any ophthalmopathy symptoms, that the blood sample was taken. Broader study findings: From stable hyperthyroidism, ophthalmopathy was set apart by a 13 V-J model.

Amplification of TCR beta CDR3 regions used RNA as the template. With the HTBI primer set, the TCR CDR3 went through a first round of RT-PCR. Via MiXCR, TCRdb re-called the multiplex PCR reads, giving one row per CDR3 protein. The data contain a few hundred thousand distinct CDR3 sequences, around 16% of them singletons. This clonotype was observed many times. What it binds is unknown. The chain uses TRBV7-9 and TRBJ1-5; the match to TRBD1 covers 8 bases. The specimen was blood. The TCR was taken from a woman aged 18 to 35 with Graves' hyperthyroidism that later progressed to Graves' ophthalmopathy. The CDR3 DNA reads TGTGCCAGCAGCTTCTCCGGGACAGGAGACAATCAGCCCCAGCATTTT. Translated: CASSFSGTGDNQPQHF. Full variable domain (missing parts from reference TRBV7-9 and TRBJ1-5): DTGVSQNPRHKITKRGQNVTFRCDPISEHNRLYWYRQTLGQGPEFLTYFQNEAQLEKSRLLSDRFSAERPKGSFSTLEIQRTEQGDSAMYLCASSFSGTGDNQPQHFGDGTRLSIL.